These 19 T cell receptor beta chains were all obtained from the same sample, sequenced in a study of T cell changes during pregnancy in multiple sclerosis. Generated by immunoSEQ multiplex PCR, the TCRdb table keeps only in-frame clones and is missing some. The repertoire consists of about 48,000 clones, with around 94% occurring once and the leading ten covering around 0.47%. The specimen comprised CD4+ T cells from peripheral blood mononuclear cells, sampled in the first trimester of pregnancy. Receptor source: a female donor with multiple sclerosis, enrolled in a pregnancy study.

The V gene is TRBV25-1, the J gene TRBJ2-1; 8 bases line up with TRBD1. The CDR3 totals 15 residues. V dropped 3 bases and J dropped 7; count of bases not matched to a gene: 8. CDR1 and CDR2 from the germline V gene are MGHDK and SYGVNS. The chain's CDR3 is CASSDVRTGINEQFF. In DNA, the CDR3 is TGTGCCAGCAGTGATGTTCGGACAGGGATAAATGAGCAGTTCTTC.

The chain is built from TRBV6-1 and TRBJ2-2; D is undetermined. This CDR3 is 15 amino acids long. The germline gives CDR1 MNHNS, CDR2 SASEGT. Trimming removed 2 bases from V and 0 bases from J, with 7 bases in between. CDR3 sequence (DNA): TGTGCCAGCAGTGAATATGGAGCGAACACCGGGGAGCTGTTTTTT. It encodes CASSEYGANTGELFF.

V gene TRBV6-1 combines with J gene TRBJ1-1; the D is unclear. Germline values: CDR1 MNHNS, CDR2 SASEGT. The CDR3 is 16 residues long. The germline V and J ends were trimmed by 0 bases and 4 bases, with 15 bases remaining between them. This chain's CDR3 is CASSEAGGYRGTEAFF. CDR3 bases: TGTGCCAGCAGTGAAGCGGGCGGCTACCGGGGCACTGAAGCTTTCTTT.

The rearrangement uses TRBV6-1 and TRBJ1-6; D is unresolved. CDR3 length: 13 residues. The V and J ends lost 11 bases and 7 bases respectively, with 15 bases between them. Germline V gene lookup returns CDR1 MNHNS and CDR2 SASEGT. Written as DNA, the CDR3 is TGTGCCCTTGCACCCCGAGGCAATTCACCCCTCCACTTT. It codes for CALAPRGNSPLHF.

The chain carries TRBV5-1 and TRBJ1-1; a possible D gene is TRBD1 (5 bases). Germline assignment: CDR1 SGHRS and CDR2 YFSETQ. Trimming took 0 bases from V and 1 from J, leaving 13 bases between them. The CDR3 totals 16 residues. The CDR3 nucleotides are TGCGCCAGCAGCTTGGAAGGGGCCCCTTCGAACACTGAAGCTTTCTTT. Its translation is CASSLEGAPSNTEAFF.

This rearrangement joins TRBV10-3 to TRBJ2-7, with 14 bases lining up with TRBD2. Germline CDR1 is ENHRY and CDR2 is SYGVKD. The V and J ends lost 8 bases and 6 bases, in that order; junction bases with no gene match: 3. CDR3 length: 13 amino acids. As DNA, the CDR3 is TGTGCCATCGGGACTAGCGGGGGAGGCGAGCAGTACTTC. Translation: CAIGTSGGGEQYF.

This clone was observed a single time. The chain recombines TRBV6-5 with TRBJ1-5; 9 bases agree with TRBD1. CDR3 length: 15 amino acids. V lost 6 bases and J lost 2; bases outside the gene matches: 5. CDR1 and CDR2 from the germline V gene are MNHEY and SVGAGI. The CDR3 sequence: CASRSTGGGNQPQHF. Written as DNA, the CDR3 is TGTGCCAGCAGATCTACAGGGGGCGGCAATCAGCCCCAGCATTTT.

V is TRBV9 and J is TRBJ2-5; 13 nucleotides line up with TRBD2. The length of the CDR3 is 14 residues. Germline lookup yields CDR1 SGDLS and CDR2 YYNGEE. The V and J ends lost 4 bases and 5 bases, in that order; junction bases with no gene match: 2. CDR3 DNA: TGTGCCAGCAGCACGGGACTAGCGGGGGAGACCCAGTACTTC. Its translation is CASSTGLAGETQYF. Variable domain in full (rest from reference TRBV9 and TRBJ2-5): DSGVTQTPKHLITATGQRVTLRCSPRSGDLSVYWYQQSLDQGLQFLIQYYNGEERAKGNILERFSAQQFPDLHSELNLSSLELGDSALYFCASSTGLAGETQYFGPGTRLLVL.

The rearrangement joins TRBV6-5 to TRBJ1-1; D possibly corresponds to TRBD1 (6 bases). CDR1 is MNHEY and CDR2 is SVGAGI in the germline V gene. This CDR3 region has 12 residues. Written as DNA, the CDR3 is TGTGAGAGAGGGGGAATGAACACTGAAGCTTTCTTT. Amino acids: CERGGMNTEAFF.

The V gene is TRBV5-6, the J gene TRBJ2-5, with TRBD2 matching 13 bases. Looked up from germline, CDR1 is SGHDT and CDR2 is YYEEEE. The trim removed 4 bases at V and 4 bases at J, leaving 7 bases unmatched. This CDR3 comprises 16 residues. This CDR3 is CASSLRTSGGGETQYF. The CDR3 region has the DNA TGTGCCAGCAGCCTTAGGACTAGCGGGGGCGGAGAGACCCAGTACTTC.

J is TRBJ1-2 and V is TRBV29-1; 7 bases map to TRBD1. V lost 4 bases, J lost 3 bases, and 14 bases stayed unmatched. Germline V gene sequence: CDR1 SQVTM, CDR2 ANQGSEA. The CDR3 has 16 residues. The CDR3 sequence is CSVVPVGQGGHYGYTF. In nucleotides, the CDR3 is TGCAGCGTTGTACCTGTGGGGCAGGGGGGACACTATGGCTACACCTTC.

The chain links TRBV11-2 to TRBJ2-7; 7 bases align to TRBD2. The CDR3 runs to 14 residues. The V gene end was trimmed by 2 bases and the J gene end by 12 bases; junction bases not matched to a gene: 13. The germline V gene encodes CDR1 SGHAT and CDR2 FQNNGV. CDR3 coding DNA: TGTGCCAGCAGCTTATCCATGACTAGCAGATCCGGGTACTTC. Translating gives CASSLSMTSRSGYF.

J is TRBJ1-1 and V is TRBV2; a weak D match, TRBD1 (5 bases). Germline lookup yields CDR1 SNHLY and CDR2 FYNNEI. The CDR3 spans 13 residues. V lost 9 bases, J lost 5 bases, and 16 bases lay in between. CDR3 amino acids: CASLQGRSTEAFF. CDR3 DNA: TGTGCCAGTCTCCAGGGAAGGAGTACTGAAGCTTTCTTT.

This chain's CDR3 is CASFPGQGNEKLFF. DNA of the CDR3: TGTGCCAGTTTCCCGGGACAGGGTAATGAAAAACTGTTTTTT. This sequence joins TRBV19 and TRBJ1-4; 9 positions agree with TRBD1. The CDR3 is 14 amino acids. J gave up 4 bases and V 8 bases, and 5 bases lay outside the gene matches. Germline loops: CDR1 LNHDA, CDR2 SQIVND (reference sequence).

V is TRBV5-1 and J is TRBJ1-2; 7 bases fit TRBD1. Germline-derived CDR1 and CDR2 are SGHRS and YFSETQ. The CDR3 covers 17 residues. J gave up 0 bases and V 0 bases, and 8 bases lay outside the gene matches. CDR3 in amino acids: CASSLGFRDSPNYGYTF. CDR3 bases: TGCGCCAGCAGCTTGGGATTCCGGGACAGCCCTAACTATGGCTACACCTTC.

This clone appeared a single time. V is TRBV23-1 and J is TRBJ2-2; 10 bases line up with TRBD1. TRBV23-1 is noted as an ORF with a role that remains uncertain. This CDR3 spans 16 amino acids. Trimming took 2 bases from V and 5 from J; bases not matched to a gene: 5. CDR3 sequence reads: CASSQRGTGETGELFF. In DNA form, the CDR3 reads TGCGCCAGCAGTCAAAGAGGGACAGGGGAAACCGGGGAGCTGTTTTTT.

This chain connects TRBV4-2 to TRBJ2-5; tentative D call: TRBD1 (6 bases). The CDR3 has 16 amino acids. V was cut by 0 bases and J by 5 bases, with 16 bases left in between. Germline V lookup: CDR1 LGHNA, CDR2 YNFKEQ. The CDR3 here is CASSQDYRGQGETQYF. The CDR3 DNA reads TGTGCCAGCAGCCAAGATTATCGGGGTCAGGGGGAGACCCAGTACTTC.

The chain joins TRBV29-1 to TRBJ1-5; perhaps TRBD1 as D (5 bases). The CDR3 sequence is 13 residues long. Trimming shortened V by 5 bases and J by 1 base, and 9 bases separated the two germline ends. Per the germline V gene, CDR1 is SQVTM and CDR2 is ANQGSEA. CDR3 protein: CSVMGGSNQPQHF. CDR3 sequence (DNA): TGCAGCGTTATGGGGGGAAGCAATCAGCCCCAGCATTTT. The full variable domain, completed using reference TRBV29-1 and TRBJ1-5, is SAVISQKPSRDICQRGTSLTIQCQVDSQVTMMFWYRQQPGQSLTLIATANQGSEATYESGFVIDKFPISRPNLTFSTLTVSNMSPEDSSIYLCSVMGGSNQPQHFGDGTRLSIL.

CDR3 loop: CASSAGGAEYEQFF. The CDR3, as DNA: TGTGCCAGCAGTGCCGGGGGGGCAGAGTATGAGCAGTTCTTC. This chain links TRBV6-1 with TRBJ2-1, with 8 positions matching TRBD2. The V segment lost 4 bases and the J segment 8 bases; nucleotides outside the gene matches: 7. Germline CDR1 reads MNHNS; CDR2 reads SASEGT. The CDR3 has 14 residues.